The 21 T cell receptor beta chains in this list originate from one sample, sequenced in a study of T cell repertoires in cytomegalovirus infection. One entry per CDR3 protein results from TCRdb running MiXCR on the reads. The repertoire holds tens of thousands of distinct CDR3 sequences, with over 3.5% as singletons. Sample: PBMCs. The receptors shown here come from a human donor in good health (CMV status not recorded). Some clones in this sample may be carry-over from other donors' samples.

This clonotype was counted ten times or more. The CDR3 region is CASSSSSGGVETQYF. The CDR3 nucleotides read TGTGCCAGCAGCTCGTCTAGCGGGGGGGTGGAGACCCAGTACTTC. This chain joins TRBV7-2 and TRBJ2-5, with 12 bases that match TRBD2. This CDR3 has 15 residues. The germline V gene has CDR1 SGHTA and CDR2 FQGNSA. The V and J ends lost 4 bases and 5 bases, in that order; junction bases with no gene match: 5.

Many counts were recorded for this clonotype. One base away lies a much larger clone, so this may be a sequencing read error. The rearrangement links TRBV7-2 to TRBJ2-2, with D possibly TRBD1 on 5 matching bases. Per the germline V gene, CDR1 is SGHTA and CDR2 is FQGNSA. Trimming pared 4 bases from V and 4 bases from J, leaving 13 bases between. The CDR3 is 15 amino acids. Written as DNA, the CDR3 is TGTGCCAGCAGCTCGCCAAGGGGTGGCACCGGGGAGCTGTTTTTT. Protein: CASSSPRGGTGELFF.

This clonotype was counted many times. This sequence joins TRBV7-2 and TRBJ1-6; TRBD1 might be the D (6 bases). This CDR3 is 13 amino acids long. Looked up from germline, CDR1 is SGHTA and CDR2 is FQGNSA. The V gene lost 7 bases and the J gene lost 10 bases, with 14 bases spanning the gap. CDR3 amino acids: CASKSPGGSPLHF. The CDR3 DNA sequence: TGTGCCAGCAAATCTCCCGGGGGCTCACCCCTCCACTTT.

This clonotype has a count of ten or more. The rearrangement uses TRBV7-8 and TRBJ2-5; 7 nucleotides align to TRBD2. The CDR3 loop spans 15 amino acids. CDR1 SGHVS and CDR2 FQNEAQ come from the germline V gene. With 5 bases clipped from V and 5 bases from J, the junction kept 11 bases outside the gene matches. Here the CDR3 reads CASSPLSGRGETQYF. In DNA form, the CDR3 reads TGTGCCAGCAGCCCCCTTAGTGGGAGGGGTGAGACCCAGTACTTC.

This clonotype was detected ten times or more. The gene calls are TRBV7-2 and TRBJ2-1; TRBD2 agrees at 7 bases. The CDR3 totals 14 residues. Germline V gene lookup returns CDR1 SGHTA and CDR2 FQGNSA. V gave up 5 bases and J gave up 1 base; unmatched junction bases: 2. CDR3 DNA sequence: TGTGCCAGCAGCCCCGGGGGGTCCTACAATGAGCAGTTCTTC. Protein sequence: CASSPGGSYNEQFF.

This clonotype was detected ten times or more. The chain is built from TRBV28 and TRBJ1-5, with D possibly being TRBD1 (6 bases). Trimming took 6 bases from V and 2 from J, leaving 20 bases between them. The CDR3 sequence is 17 residues long. Per the germline V gene, CDR1 is MDHEN and CDR2 is SYDVKM. The CDR3 DNA reads as TGTGCCAGCAGATCCTGGACAGCAGCGGGTGGCAATCAGCCCCAGCATTTT. It encodes CASRSWTAAGGNQPQHF.

This clonotype occurred many times. The chain uses TRBV28 and TRBJ2-7, with a weak D call TRBD1 (6 bases). V was pared by 4 bases and J by 5 bases, with 12 bases between. The CDR3 runs 13 residues. Germline CDR1 is MDHEN and CDR2 is SYDVKM. The CDR3 here is CASSSVGGHEQYF. The CDR3 region has the DNA TGTGCCAGCAGTTCGGTTGGGGGCCACGAGCAGTACTTC.

This clonotype has a count of ten or more. The chain links TRBV7-4 to TRBJ1-2; 9 bases are shared with TRBD1. This CDR3 is built from 15 residues. V lost 5 bases to trimming and J lost 2 bases; unmatched junction nucleotides: 6. The germline gives CDR1 SGHVT, CDR2 SQSDAQ. CDR3 nucleotide sequence: TGTGCCAGCAGCAGCCACAGGGGGCCAAACTATGGCTACACCTTC. It yields the protein CASSSHRGPNYGYTF.

This clonotype has a count of ten or more. This chain connects TRBV7-2 to TRBJ1-2, with 9 bases fitting TRBD1. CDR3 length: 14 residues. The V gene end was trimmed by 5 bases and the J gene end by 5 bases; junction bases not matched to a gene: 6. CDR1 and CDR2 from the germline V gene are SGHTA and FQGNSA. The CDR3: CASSRSGQGYGYTF. CDR3 coding DNA: TGTGCCAGCAGCCGATCTGGACAGGGGTATGGCTACACCTTC.

In this sample, this clonotype turned up many times. CDR3 protein: CASYLLGWGGEAFF. Written as DNA, the CDR3 is TGTGCCAGCTATCTTCTTGGGTGGGGGGGTGAAGCTTTCTTT. The chain links TRBV12-3 or TRBV12-4 to TRBJ1-1, with D perhaps matching TRBD1 (5 bases). The length of the CDR3 is 14 residues. The V end was cut by 8 bases, the J end by 7 bases, with 20 bases between.

This clonotype was found many times. The chain joins TRBV4-2 to TRBJ1-6; the match to TRBD1 covers 10 bases. Germline V gene lookup returns CDR1 LGHNA and CDR2 YNFKEQ. The V segment lost 5 bases and the J segment 10 bases; nucleotides outside the gene matches: 8. This CDR3 has 15 amino acids. The CDR3 is CASSRAGTGDSPLHF. The CDR3 DNA sequence: TGTGCCAGCAGCAGGGCCGGGACAGGGGACTCACCCCTCCACTTT.

This clonotype was detected many times. This sequence joins TRBV7-6 and TRBJ1-1; D is possibly TRBD1 (6 bases). The CDR3 covers 14 residues. The germline CDR1 and CDR2 sequences are SGHVS and FNYEAQ. Trimming pared 0 bases from V and 1 base from J, leaving 6 bases between. CDR3 in amino acids: CASSLAGQNTEAFF. The CDR3, as DNA: TGTGCCAGCAGCTTAGCGGGACAGAACACTGAAGCTTTCTTT. Using reference TRBV7-6 and TRBJ1-1 for the parts outside the CDR3, the full variable domain is GAGVSQSPRYKVTKRGQDVALRCDPISGHVSLYWYRQALGQGPEFLTYFNYEAQQDKSGLPNDRFSAERPEGSISTLTIQRTEQRDSAMYRCASSLAGQNTEAFFGQGTRLTVV.

This clonotype was recorded at least ten times. The chain has TRBV28 and TRBJ2-1, with 14 bases fitting TRBD2. The V and J ends lost 5 bases and 9 bases, in that order; junction bases with no gene match: 18. From germline, CDR1 is MDHEN and CDR2 SYDVKM. The CDR3 length is 19 residues. The CDR3, as DNA: TGTGCCAGCAGTCCCCGACTAGCGGGAGGGCCGGAAGTGGTCGGTGAGCAGTTCTTC. Translated: CASSPRLAGGPEVVGEQFF.

This clonotype was seen many times. This chain joins TRBV10-3 and TRBJ1-6; D is unclear. CDR1 is ENHRY and CDR2 is SYGVKD in the germline V gene. This CDR3 contains 15 residues. Trimming took off 5 bases at V and 7 bases at J, with 15 bases between the two ends. The chain's CDR3 is CAISRGRTKNSPLHF. The CDR3 bases are TGTGCCATCAGTCGGGGTCGCACAAAAAATTCACCCCTCCACTTT.

This clonotype was detected ten times or more. The chain couples TRBV12-3 or TRBV12-4 to TRBJ1-3, with D hard to call. Trimming removed 3 bases from V and 4 bases from J, with 4 bases in between. The CDR3 covers 12 residues. CDR3: CASSFGGNTIYF. Here the CDR3 DNA reads TGTGCCAGCAGTTTTGGGGGAAACACCATATATTTT.

In its sample, this clonotype was seen many times. The chain uses TRBV7-2 and TRBJ1-5; 7 nucleotides align to TRBD1. This CDR3 is 14 amino acids long. V shed 5 bases and J 1 base; nucleotides not matched to a gene: 2. Germline assignment: CDR1 SGHTA and CDR2 FQGNSA. The CDR3 DNA sequence: TGTGCCAGCAGCACGACAGGGAGCAATCAGCCCCAGCATTTT. It yields the protein CASSTTGSNQPQHF.

This clonotype was seen ten or more times. This rearrangement joins TRBV7-6 to TRBJ1-5, with unresolved D. The CDR3 contains 15 residues. Germline assignment: CDR1 SGHVS and CDR2 FNYEAQ. Trimming took 0 bases from V and 3 from J, leaving 9 bases between them. CDR3 protein: CASSLAAGFNQPQHF. DNA of the CDR3: TGTGCCAGCAGCTTAGCGGCTGGGTTCAATCAGCCCCAGCATTTT.

This clonotype has ten or more counts. The gene calls are TRBV15 and TRBJ1-1; D is unclear. Germline V gene data show CDR1 as LNHNV and CDR2 as YYDKDF (reference sequence). V lost 0 bases, J lost 3 bases, and 14 bases lay in between. CDR3 length: 16 residues. The DNA of the CDR3 is TGTGCCACCAGCAGAGATGGCAGCCCCCGGGACACTGAAGCTTTCTTT. It translates to CATSRDGSPRDTEAFF.

The table lists this clonotype with many counts. This chain connects TRBV7-2 to TRBJ2-5; no definite D call. The CDR3 has 14 amino acids. CDR1 and CDR2 from the germline V gene are SGHTA and FQGNSA. The V end lost 2 bases, the J end lost 2 bases, and 9 bases lay between the germline ends. CDR3 sequence (DNA): TGTGCCAGCAGCTTACTAGGTCAGCAAGAGACCCAGTACTTC. Translation gives CASSLLGQQETQYF.

Notes on this clonotype: A read error is possible here, since a much larger clone lies one base away. V is TRBV25-1 and J is TRBJ2-7; no reliable D call. The length of the CDR3 is 13 residues. Germline lookup yields CDR1 MGHDK and CDR2 SYGVNS. The CDR3 sequence is CVSHRANSYEQYF. Written as DNA, the CDR3 is TGTGTCAGCCACCGGGCTAACTCCTACGAGCAGTACTTC.

This clonotype appeared many times. This sequence joins TRBV20-1 and TRBJ1-5; D call uncertain. From germline, CDR1 is DFQATT and CDR2 SNEGSKA (reference sequence). Deletions cut 6 bases from V and 0 bases from J, with 15 bases between. CDR3 length: 15 amino acids. The DNA for the CDR3 is TGCAGTGCCCTAATGATGGGCTATAGCAATCAGCCCCAGCATTTT. As protein: CSALMMGYSNQPQHF.